This T cell receptor (beta chain) was recovered during a study of blood T cell repertoires in COVID-19. Study processing details: Estimated nucleated cell counts came from reference gene primer amplification. The data were produced by immunoSEQ multiplex PCR, yet TCRdb's version contains in-frame clones alone and is incomplete. The DNA was the basis for D and trimming; V, J and clone size are from that table. The data contain approximately 85,000 clones, 85% to 90% of them seen just once; the ten biggest clones take up approximately 4%. Looked up from germline, CDR1 is LGHNA and CDR2 is YSLEER. This CDR3 spans 14 amino acids. V trimming: 4 bases; J trimming: 5 bases; junction bases outside the gene matches: 7.

The sequenced material came from peripheral blood. The chain is built from TRBV4-3 and TRBJ1-2, with 7 bases fitting TRBD1. This clonotype was obtained from an elderly woman with active or convalescent COVID-19. The CDR3 DNA sequence: TGCGCCAGCAGCCCACCGGGACAGAGATATGGCTACACCTTC. Encoded protein: CASSPPGQRYGYTF.